This T cell receptor beta chain was sequenced in a study of OX40 agonist ivuxolimab in advanced cancers. Across the study: Under the entry rules, prior anti-PD-1, anti-PD-L1 or anti-CTLA-4 therapy was allowed, and 35% to 40% had some. General study results and limits: Low normalized clonal expansion also occurred in some nonresponding patients. In the 0.1 to 3.0 mg/kg range, CD4+ and CD8+ blood T cells had expanded clonally by week 6. Relative to CD4+, CD8+ T cells held more expanded clones on average.

Worth noting for this clone: Its specificity is not known.

Assay: immunoSEQ multiplex PCR; the TCRdb copy retains only in-frame clones and omits some. The sample consists of roughly 71,000 clones, roughly 81% of them appearing once. V shed 7 bases and J shed 7 bases, with 14 bases lying between them. Germline V CDR1 and CDR2: MNHEY, SVGAGI. This CDR3 comprises 12 residues. Here the sequenced sample was CD4+ or CD8+ T cells sorted from blood, taken in a trial of the OX40 agonist ivuxolimab. V and J are TRBV6-5 and TRBJ2-7; possibly TRBD2 for D (6 bases). The sequence derives from an adult with an advanced solid tumor such as melanoma, head and neck, liver or kidney cancer. The CDR3 DNA reads TGTGCCAGCAAGAACGGAGGGAGGGAGCAGTACTTC. Encoded protein: CASKNGGREQYF.